One and the same sample provided the 17 T cell receptor beta chains below, sequenced in a study of T cell changes during pregnancy in multiple sclerosis. Measured with immunoSEQ multiplex PCR; TCRdb has only the in-frame clones, and not every one. The sample includes about 50,000 clones, approximately 90% of them seen just once. Sample: CD4+ T cells from peripheral blood mononuclear cells, taken after pregnancy. Receptor source: a female donor with multiple sclerosis, enrolled in a pregnancy study.

The chain uses TRBV5-1 and TRBJ2-1, with TRBD1 matching over 7 bases. With V trimmed by 3 bases and J by 5 bases, 11 bases remained unmatched. Germline V lookup: CDR1 SGHRS, CDR2 YFSETQ. The CDR3 extends over 16 amino acids. The CDR3 loop is CASSSEQGSVNNEQFF. The CDR3 DNA is TGCGCCAGCAGCTCGGAACAGGGGTCCGTAAACAATGAGCAGTTCTTC.

This chain connects TRBV7-2 to TRBJ2-1; 7 positions agree with TRBD1. After removal of 1 base from V and 10 bases from J, the junction contained 19 bases not matched to a gene. The CDR3 contains 18 residues. Germline assignment: CDR1 SGHTA and CDR2 FQGNSA. CDR3 in amino acids: CASSLEGLETGYKIEQFF. The CDR3 nucleotides read TGTGCCAGCAGCTTAGAGGGTTTAGAGACAGGGTATAAGATAGAGCAGTTCTTC.

This clone appeared a single time. V usage is TRBV21-1 and J usage is TRBJ2-7; the D segment call TRBD1 is taken from the table without a DNA check. TRBV21-1 is designated a pseudogene. The CDR3 totals 16 residues. The CDR3 DNA follows: TGTGCCAGCAGCGCTTTACTAACAGGGTTTGGGTACGAGCAGTACTTC. Protein: CASSALLTGFGYEQYF.

The chain couples TRBV5-1 to TRBJ2-3; D is perhaps TRBD1 (6 bases). The CDR3 runs to 14 residues. Trimming removed 8 bases from V and 0 bases from J, with 13 bases in between. CDR1 is SGHRS and CDR2 is YFSETQ in the germline V gene. The CDR3 reads CASTRTASTDTQYF. The CDR3 DNA reads TGCGCCAGTACCCGGACAGCTAGCACAGATACGCAGTATTTT.

The genes are TRBV29-1 and TRBJ1-2; no definite D call. This CDR3 region has 12 residues. Germline assignment: CDR1 SQVTM and CDR2 ANQGSEA. Trimming stripped 4 bases from V and 4 bases from J, with 10 bases between. The CDR3 sequence is CSVATSGYGYTF. CDR3 DNA: TGCAGCGTTGCAACCTCGGGCTATGGCTACACCTTC. Full variable domain (rest looked up from reference TRBV29-1 and TRBJ1-2): SAVISQKPSRDICQRGTSLTIQCQVDSQVTMMFWYRQQPGQSLTLIATANQGSEATYESGFVIDKFPISRPNLTFSTLTVSNMSPEDSSIYLCSVATSGYGYTFGSGTRLTVV.

This clone was observed a handful of times. The chain joins TRBV28 to TRBJ1-1, with TRBD1 matching 7 bases. The CDR3 contains 14 residues. Per germline, CDR1 MDHEN and CDR2 SYDVKM. J lost 4 bases, V lost 5 bases, and 7 bases had no gene match. The CDR3: CASSDRAVVTEAFF. Written as DNA, the CDR3 is TGTGCCAGCAGTGACAGGGCCGTTGTCACTGAAGCTTTCTTT.

The chain couples TRBV15 to TRBJ2-6; a weak D match, TRBD2 (5 bases). The CDR3 spans 19 residues. V was clipped by 1 base and J by 0 bases, with 16 bases between them. The germline V gene has CDR1 LNHNV and CDR2 YYDKDF (reference sequence). This chain's CDR3 is CATSRGAGGRSSGANVLTF. As DNA, the CDR3 is TGTGCCACCAGCAGAGGGGCGGGTGGCCGCAGCTCTGGGGCCAACGTCCTGACTTTC.

The chain carries TRBV7-2 and TRBJ2-1, with 7 bases lining up with TRBD2. This CDR3 has 17 residues. Germline assignment: CDR1 SGHTA and CDR2 FQGNSA. The V and J ends lost 1 base and 1 base, in that order; junction bases with no gene match: 7. CDR3 DNA: TGTGCCAGCAGCTTAGGCGCGGGAGTGGGATCCTACAATGAGCAGTTCTTC. Amino acid sequence: CASSLGAGVGSYNEQFF.

J is TRBJ2-7 and V is TRBV7-8, with D perhaps TRBD2 (6 bases). CDR1 and CDR2 (germline): SGHVS, FQNEAQ. The CDR3 covers 15 residues. V dropped 1 base and J dropped 3 bases, with 13 bases sitting between them. DNA of the CDR3: TGTGCCAGCAGCTTAGTCCCGGATAGCGGCTACGAGCAGTACTTC. It yields the protein CASSLVPDSGYEQYF. The full variable domain, its missing parts supplied by reference TRBV7-8 and TRBJ2-7, is GAGVSQSPRYKVAKRGQDVALRCDPISGHVSLFWYQQALGQGPEFLTYFQNEAQLDKSGLPSDRFFAERPEGSVSTLKIQRTQQEDSAVYLCASSLVPDSGYEQYFGPGTRLTVT.

This chain joins TRBV9 and TRBJ1-1, with TRBD1 identical over 8 bases. CDR1 and CDR2 from the germline V gene are SGDLS and YYNGEE. CDR3 length: 16 residues. V lost 0 bases to trimming and J lost 5 bases; unmatched junction nucleotides: 9. As DNA, the CDR3 is TGTGCCAGCAGCGTAGGACAGGGGATGCGTCGGACTGAAGCTTTCTTT. Its translation: CASSVGQGMRRTEAFF.

This clone is a singleton in its sample. V gene TRBV4-3 combines with J gene TRBJ1-2; TRBD1 matches at 9 bases. The length of the CDR3 is 15 residues. Looked up from germline, CDR1 is LGHNA and CDR2 is YSLEER. V shed 4 bases, J shed 3 bases, and the junction held 6 bases outside the gene matches. CDR3 nucleotide sequence: TGCGCCAGCAGCCGGGACAGGGCGGACTACTATGGCTACACCTTC. Translated: CASSRDRADYYGYTF.

This clone occurred many times. The V and J genes are TRBV7-6 and TRBJ2-7; TRBD1 is a possible D gene (6 bases). CDR3 length equals 13 residues. Germline V gene sequence: CDR1 SGHVS, CDR2 FNYEAQ. V was clipped by 4 bases and J by 4 bases, with 11 bases between them. CDR3: CASSYGTFYEQYF. The CDR3 bases are TGTGCCAGCAGCTACGGGACATTTTACGAGCAGTACTTC.

The chain carries TRBV19 and TRBJ1-2, with TRBD1 identical over 7 bases. The CDR3 extends over 14 amino acids. Germline V gene data show CDR1 as LNHDA and CDR2 as SQIVND (reference sequence). J was trimmed by 6 bases and V by 6 bases; bases with no gene match: 10. The CDR3 region has the DNA TGTGCCAGTAGCCAAACACAGGGGAGGAATGGCTACACCTTC. Amino acids: CASSQTQGRNGYTF.

This chain joins TRBV19 and TRBJ1-2, with 7 bases aligning to TRBD1. This CDR3 has 14 residues. Germline V CDR1 and CDR2: LNHDA, SQIVND (reference sequence). Unmatched junction bases numbered 7, after V lost 4 bases and J lost 5 bases. The CDR3 loop is CASSNNRGLYGYTF. CDR3 nucleotide sequence: TGTGCCAGTAGTAATAACAGGGGATTATATGGCTACACCTTC.

J is TRBJ1-3 and V is TRBV11-2; no firm D call. Germline lookup yields CDR1 SGHAT and CDR2 FQNNGV. CDR3 length: 14 residues. Trimming pared 6 bases from V and 4 bases from J, leaving 13 bases between. The DNA for the CDR3 is TGTGCCAGCAGTTCCTTCTTTCTGGGAAACACCATATATTTT. Translated: CASSSFFLGNTIYF.

This chain links TRBV27 with TRBJ2-2; maybe TRBD2 (5 bases). Germline V gene sequence: CDR1 MNHEY, CDR2 SMNVEV (reference sequence). The ends were cut back, 2 bases at V and 3 bases at J, with 7 bases in the middle. CDR3 length: 14 amino acids. CDR3 nucleotides: TGTGCCAGCAGTTTAGTCGGGGACACCGGGGAGCTGTTTTTT. Its translation: CASSLVGDTGELFF.

The CDR3 DNA reads TGTGCCAGCAGTTACCGGGGACAGAACTATGGCTACACCTTC. Protein product: CASSYRGQNYGYTF. The chain recombines TRBV6-6 with TRBJ1-2; TRBD1 agrees at 7 bases. V was pared by 2 bases and J by 2 bases, with 2 bases of the junction left unmatched. CDR3 size: 14 residues. CDR1 and CDR2 (germline): MNHNY, SVGAGI (reference sequence).